This T cell receptor (beta chain) was identified during a study of cytomegalovirus exposure and HLA in healthy donors. Assay used: immunoSEQ multiplex PCR; TCRdb lists only in-frame clones, some missing. The sample lists about 220,000 clones, approximately 86% occurring once. This sequence originates from a woman under 30 in good health and CMV-seronegative. Sequences were obtained from PBMCs.

CDR3 in amino acids: CASSLSSGSFDEQFF. CDR3 nucleotides: TGTGCCAGCAGCTTATCTAGCGGGAGTTTCGATGAGCAGTTCTTC. The J gene is TRBJ2-1, the V gene TRBV7-2, with 10 bases aligning to TRBD2. V was clipped by 2 bases and J by 8 bases; unmatched bases: 6. In germline, CDR1 is SGHTA, CDR2 FQGNSA. The CDR3 length is 15 residues.